The source of this T cell receptor (beta chain) is a study of post-analysis software for immune sequencing data. Study-level points and caveats: Included in a set of roughly five TRBV segments more frequent in patients than controls were TRBV5-6, TRBV5-1 and TRBV20-1.

With 1 base clipped from V and 3 bases from J, the junction kept 6 bases outside the gene matches. CDR1 and CDR2 (germline): MGHRA, YSYEKL. This CDR3 comprises 16 residues. Details on this clonotype: Its antigen is not identified.

Unique-molecular-identifier-tagged TCR beta cDNA libraries were used. TCRdb recomputed calls from the PCR reads with MiXCR, one row per CDR3 protein. The sample carries 600,000 to 750,000 distinct CDR3 sequences, approximately 59% recorded once. The sequence derives from a girl aged 2 to 9 with multiple sclerosis. The chain carries TRBV4-1 and TRBJ2-1; 7 positions match TRBD2. Input material: blood. CDR3 loop: CASSQVPGLIYNEQFF. The CDR3 DNA reads as TGCGCCAGCAGCCAAGTACCGGGACTAATCTACAATGAGCAGTTCTTC.